This T cell receptor beta chain was recorded in a study of siplizumab effects on memory and regulatory T cells. V was trimmed by 3 bases and J by 2 bases, leaving 16 bases between them. CDR3 length: 16 amino acids. The germline V gene has CDR1 SGHTA and CDR2 FQGNSA. Generated by immunoSEQ multiplex PCR, the TCRdb table keeps only in-frame clones and is missing some. The table includes more than 50,000 clones, approximately 95% detected once. The clonotype originates from a human donor in good health. The rearrangement links TRBV7-2 to TRBJ1-2; D gene ambiguous. What was sequenced was CD8+ T cells sorted from blood. The CDR3 protein is CASSFIGEISNYGYTF. The CDR3 nucleotides read TGTGCCAGCAGCTTTATCGGGGAAATCTCGAACTATGGCTACACCTTC.